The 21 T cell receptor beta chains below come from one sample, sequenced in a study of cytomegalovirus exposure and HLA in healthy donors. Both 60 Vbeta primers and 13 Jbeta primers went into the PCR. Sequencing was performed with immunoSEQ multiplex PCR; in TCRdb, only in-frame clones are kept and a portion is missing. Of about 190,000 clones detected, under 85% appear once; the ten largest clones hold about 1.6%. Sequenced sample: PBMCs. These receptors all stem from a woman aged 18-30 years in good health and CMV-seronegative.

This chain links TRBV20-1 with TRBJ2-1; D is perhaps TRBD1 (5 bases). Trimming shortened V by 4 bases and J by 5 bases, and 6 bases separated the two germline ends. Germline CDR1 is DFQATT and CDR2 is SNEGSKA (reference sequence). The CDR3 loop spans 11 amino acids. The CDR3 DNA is TGCAGTGCTACCAGGGACAATGAGCAGTTCTTC. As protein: CSATRDNEQFF.

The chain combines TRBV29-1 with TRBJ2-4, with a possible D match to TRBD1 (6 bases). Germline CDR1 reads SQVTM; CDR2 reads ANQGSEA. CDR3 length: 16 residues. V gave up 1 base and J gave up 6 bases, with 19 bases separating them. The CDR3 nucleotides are TGCAGCGTTGAAGTCACATTACCAGGGGCGGGAAACATTCAGTACTTC. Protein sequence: CSVEVTLPGAGNIQYF.

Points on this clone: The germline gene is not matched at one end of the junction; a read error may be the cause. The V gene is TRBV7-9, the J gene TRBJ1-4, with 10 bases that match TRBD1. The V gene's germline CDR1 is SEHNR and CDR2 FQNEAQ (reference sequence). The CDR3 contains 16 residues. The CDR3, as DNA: TGTGCCAGCAGCTTGACAGACAGGGGGCGGTTTGAAGAACTGTTTTTT. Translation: CASSLTDRGRFEELFF.

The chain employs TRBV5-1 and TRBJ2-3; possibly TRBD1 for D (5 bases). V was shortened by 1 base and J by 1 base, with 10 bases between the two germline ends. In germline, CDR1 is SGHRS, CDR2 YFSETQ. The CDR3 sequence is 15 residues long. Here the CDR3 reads CASSLIPTGTDTQYF. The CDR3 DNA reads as TGCGCCAGCAGCTTGATCCCGACAGGCACAGATACGCAGTATTTT.

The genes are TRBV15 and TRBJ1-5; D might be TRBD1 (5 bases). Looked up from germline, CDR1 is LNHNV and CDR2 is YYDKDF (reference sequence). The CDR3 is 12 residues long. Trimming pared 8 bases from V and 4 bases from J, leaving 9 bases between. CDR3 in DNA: TGTGCCACCGGGAGGGGAAATCAGCCCCAGCATTTT. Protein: CATGRGNQPQHF.

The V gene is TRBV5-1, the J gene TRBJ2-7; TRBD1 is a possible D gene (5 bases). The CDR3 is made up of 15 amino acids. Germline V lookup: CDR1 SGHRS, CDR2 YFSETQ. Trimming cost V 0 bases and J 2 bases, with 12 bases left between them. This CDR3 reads CASSLVSGSTYEQYF. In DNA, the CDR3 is TGCGCCAGCAGCTTGGTATCAGGGTCGACCTACGAGCAGTACTTC.

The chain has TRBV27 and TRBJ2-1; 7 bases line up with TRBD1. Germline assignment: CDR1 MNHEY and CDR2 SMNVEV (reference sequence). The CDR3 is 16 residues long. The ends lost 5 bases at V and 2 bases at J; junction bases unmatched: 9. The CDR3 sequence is CASSRQGVVTYNEQFF. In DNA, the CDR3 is TGTGCCAGCAGTCGCCAGGGGGTTGTGACCTACAATGAGCAGTTCTTC.

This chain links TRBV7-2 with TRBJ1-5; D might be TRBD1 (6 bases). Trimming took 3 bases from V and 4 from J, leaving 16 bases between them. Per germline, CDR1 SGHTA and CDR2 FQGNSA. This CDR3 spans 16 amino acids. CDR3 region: CASSFGQPMGNQPQHF. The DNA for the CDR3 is TGTGCCAGCAGCTTCGGACAGCCTATGGGGAATCAGCCCCAGCATTTT. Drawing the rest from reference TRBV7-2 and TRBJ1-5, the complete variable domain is GAGVSQSPSNKVTEKGKDVELRCDPISGHTALYWYRQSLGQGLEFLIYFQGNSAPDKSGLPSDRFSAERTGGSVSTLTIQRTQQEDSAVYLCASSFGQPMGNQPQHFGDGTRLSIL.

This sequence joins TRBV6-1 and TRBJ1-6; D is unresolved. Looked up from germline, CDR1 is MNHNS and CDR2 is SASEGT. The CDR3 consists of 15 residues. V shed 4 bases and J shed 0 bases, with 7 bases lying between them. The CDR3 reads CASSVYTSYNSPLHF. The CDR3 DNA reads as TGTGCCAGCAGTGTGTACACCTCCTATAATTCACCCCTCCACTTT.

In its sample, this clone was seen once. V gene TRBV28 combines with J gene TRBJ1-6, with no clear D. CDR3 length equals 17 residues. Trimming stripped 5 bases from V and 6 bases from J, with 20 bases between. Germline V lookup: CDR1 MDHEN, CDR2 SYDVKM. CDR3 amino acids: CASSPLLKEIGNSPLHF. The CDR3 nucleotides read TGTGCCAGCAGTCCGCTACTTAAGGAGATAGGTAATTCACCCCTCCACTTT.

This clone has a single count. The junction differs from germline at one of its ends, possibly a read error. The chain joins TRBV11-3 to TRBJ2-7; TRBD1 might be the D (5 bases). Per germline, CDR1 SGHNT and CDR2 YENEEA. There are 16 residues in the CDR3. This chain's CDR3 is CASSERKGQGVVVKAF. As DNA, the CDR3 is TGTGCCAGCAGCGAACGAAAGGGGCAAGGGGTTGTCGTTAAGGCCTTC.

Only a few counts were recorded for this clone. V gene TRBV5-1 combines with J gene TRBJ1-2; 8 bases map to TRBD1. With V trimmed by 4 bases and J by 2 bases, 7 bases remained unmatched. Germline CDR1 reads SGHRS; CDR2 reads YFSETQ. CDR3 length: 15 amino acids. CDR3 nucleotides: TGCGCCAGCAGCCCGCAGGGGGCGAGGAACTATGGCTACACCTTC. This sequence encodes CASSPQGARNYGYTF.

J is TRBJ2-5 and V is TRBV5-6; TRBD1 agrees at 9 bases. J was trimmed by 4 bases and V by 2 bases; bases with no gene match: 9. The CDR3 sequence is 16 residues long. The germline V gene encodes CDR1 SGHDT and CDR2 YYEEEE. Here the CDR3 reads CASSFTGQGFSETQYF. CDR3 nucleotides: TGTGCCAGCAGCTTCACGGGACAGGGCTTTTCAGAGACCCAGTACTTC.

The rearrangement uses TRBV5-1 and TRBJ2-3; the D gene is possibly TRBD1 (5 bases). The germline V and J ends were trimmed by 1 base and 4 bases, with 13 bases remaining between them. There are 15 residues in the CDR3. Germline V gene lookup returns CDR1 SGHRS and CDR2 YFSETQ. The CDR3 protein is CASSLSTGQADTQYF. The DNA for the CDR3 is TGCGCCAGCAGCTTGAGTACAGGTCAAGCAGATACGCAGTATTTT.

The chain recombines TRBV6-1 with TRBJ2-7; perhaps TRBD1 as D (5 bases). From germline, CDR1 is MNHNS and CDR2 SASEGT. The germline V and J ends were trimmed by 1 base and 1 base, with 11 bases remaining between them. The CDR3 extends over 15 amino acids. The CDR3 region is CASSEVAGHSYEQYF. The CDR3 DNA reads TGTGCCAGCAGTGAAGTGGCAGGACATTCCTACGAGCAGTACTTC.

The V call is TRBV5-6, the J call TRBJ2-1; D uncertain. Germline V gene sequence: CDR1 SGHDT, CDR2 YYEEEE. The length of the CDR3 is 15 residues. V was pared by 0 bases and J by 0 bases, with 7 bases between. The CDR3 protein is CASSLDRGSYNEQFF. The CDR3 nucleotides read TGTGCCAGCAGCTTGGACCGCGGCTCCTACAATGAGCAGTTCTTC.

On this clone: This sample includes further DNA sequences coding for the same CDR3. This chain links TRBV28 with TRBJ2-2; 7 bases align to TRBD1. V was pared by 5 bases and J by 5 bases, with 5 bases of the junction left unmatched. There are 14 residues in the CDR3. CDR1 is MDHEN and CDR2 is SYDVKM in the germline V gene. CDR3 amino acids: CASSIRQGTGELFF. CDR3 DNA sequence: TGTGCCAGCAGTATCCGACAGGGAACCGGGGAGCTGTTTTTT.

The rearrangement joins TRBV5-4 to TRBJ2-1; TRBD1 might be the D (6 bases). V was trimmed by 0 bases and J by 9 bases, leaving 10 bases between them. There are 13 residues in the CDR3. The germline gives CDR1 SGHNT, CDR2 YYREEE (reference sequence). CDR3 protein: CASSLVQGPEQFF. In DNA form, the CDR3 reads TGTGCCAGCAGCTTGGTACAGGGTCCTGAGCAGTTCTTC.

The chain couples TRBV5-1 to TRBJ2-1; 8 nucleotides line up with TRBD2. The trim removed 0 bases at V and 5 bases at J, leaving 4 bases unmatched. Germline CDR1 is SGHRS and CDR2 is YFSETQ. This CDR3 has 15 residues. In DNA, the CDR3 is TGCGCCAGCAGCTTGGGCGGGGGGTCAGACAATGAGCAGTTCTTC. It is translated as CASSLGGGSDNEQFF.

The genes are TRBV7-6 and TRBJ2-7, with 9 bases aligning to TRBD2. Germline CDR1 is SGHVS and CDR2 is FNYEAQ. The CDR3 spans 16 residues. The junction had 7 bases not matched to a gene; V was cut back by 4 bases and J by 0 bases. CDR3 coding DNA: TGTGCCAGCAGCTCCAGGCCAGCGGGGGGCTCCTACGAGCAGTACTTC. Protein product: CASSSRPAGGSYEQYF.

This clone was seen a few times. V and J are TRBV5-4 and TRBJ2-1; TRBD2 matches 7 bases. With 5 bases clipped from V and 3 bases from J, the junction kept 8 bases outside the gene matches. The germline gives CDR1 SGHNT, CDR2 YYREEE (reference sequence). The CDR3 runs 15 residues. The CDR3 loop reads CASRSGVAGYNEQFF. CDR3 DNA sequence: TGTGCCAGCAGATCCGGGGTAGCGGGCTACAATGAGCAGTTCTTC.